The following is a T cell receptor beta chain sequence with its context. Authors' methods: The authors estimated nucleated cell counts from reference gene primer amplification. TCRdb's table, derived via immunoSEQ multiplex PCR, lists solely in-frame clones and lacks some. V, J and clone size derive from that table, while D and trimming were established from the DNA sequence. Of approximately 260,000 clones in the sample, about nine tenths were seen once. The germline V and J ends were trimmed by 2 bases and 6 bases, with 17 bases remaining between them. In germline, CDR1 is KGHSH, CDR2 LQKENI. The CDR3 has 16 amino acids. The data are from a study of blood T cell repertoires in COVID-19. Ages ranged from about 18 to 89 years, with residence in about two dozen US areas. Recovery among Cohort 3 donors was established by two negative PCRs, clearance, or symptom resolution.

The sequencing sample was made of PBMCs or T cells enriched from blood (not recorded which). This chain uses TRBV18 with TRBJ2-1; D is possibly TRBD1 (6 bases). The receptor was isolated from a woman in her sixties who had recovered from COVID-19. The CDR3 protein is CASSPIGGRGGNEQFF. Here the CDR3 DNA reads TGTGCCAGCTCACCAATTGGGGGACGAGGGGGCAATGAGCAGTTCTTC.